This T cell receptor beta chain was sequenced in a study of shared clonotypes between healthy human individuals. In the study overall: Sampling drew on donors who were a couple of women and a few men aged 18 to 49. Each donor's CD8 memory used one plate, CD8 naive two, each CD4 subset three. Findings and limits, study-wide: Clonotypes shared by all four donors outscored non-shared clonotypes in generation probability. The small donor group covered limited genetic and exposure diversity.

Sequenced by immunoSEQ multiplex PCR; TCRdb stores in-frame clones only, minus some. The sample holds approximately 1.5 million clones; 98% are singletons and the top ten take 0.45%. The CDR3 extends over 13 amino acids. Trimming removed 6 bases at V and 4 bases at J, with 9 bases between. Germline CDR1 LNHDA, CDR2 SQIVND (reference sequence). Points on this clone: Its target is not known.

This chain uses TRBV19 with TRBJ2-2; no clear D. The material sequenced was naive CD4+ T cells sorted from blood. As to subset: CD45RA+ positively selected. The source is a man aged 25-40 years in good health. For the CDR3, the DNA is TGTGCCAGTAGCCAACGTGGCACCGGGGAGCTGTTTTTT. It encodes CASSQRGTGELFF.